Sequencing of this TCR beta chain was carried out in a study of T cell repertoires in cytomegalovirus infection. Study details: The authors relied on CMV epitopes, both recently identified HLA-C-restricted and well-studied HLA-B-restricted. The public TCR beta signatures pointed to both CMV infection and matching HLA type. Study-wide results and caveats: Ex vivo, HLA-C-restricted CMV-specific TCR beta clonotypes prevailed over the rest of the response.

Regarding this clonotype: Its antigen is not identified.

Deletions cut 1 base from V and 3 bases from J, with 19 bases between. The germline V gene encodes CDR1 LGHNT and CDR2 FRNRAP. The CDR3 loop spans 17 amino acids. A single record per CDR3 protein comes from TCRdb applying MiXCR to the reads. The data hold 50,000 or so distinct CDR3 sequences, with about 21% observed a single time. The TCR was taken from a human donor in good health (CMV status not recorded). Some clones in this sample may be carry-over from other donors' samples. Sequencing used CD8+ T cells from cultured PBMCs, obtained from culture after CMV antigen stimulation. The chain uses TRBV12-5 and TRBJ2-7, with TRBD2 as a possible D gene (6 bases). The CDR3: CASGLGMGTAGGYEQYF. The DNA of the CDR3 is TGTGCTAGTGGTTTGGGGATGGGGACGGCCGGGGGCTACGAGCAGTACTTC.